This is a list of T cell receptor beta chains from one sample in a study of breast tumors, draining lymph nodes, adjacent tissues. Via MiXCR, TCRdb re-called the multiplex PCR reads, giving one row per CDR3 protein. The sample has over 100,000 distinct CDR3 sequences; 20% to 25% are singletons. The sequenced sample consisted of axillary lymph node tissue. The receptors come from a female donor with breast cancer. Some clones in this sample may be carry-over from other donors' samples. CDR3s include the opening cysteine and the closing phenylalanine or tryptophan. The D gene is left open where the match is weak. A row's size may be missing; if present it is once, few, many or a size class.

clone_size: -; v_call: TRBV5-4; j_call: TRBJ2-2; d_call: TRBD2; cdr3_aa: CASGDGGRANTGELFF; cdr3_nt: TGTGCCAGCGGCGACGGGGGGAGAGCGAACACCGGGGAGCTGTTTTTT
clone_size: -; v_call: TRBV19; j_call: TRBJ2-2; d_call: -; cdr3_aa: CASRMGGPGELFF; cdr3_nt: TGTGCCAGTAGGATGGGGGGCCCCGGGGAGCTGTTTTTT
clone_size: many; v_call: TRBV29-1; j_call: TRBJ2-1; d_call: TRBD2; cdr3_aa: CSSGLGSYNEQFF; cdr3_nt: TGCAGCTCTGGACTAGGATCATACAATGAGCAGTTCTTC
clone_size: many; v_call: TRBV7-2; j_call: TRBJ1-6; d_call: -; cdr3_aa: CASSQGSPANSPLHF; cdr3_nt: TGTGCCAGCAGCCAGGGGAGTCCCGCAAATTCACCCCTCCACTTT
clone_size: -; v_call: TRBV28; j_call: TRBJ1-3; d_call: -; cdr3_aa: CASSGPYSGNTIYF; cdr3_nt: TGTGCCAGCAGTGGACCCTACTCTGGAAACACCATATATTTT
clone_size: many; v_call: TRBV5-5; j_call: TRBJ2-2; d_call: -; cdr3_aa: CASSLHGSGELFF; cdr3_nt: TGTGCCAGCAGCCTACACGGCTCCGGGGAGCTGTTTTTT
clone_size: few; v_call: TRBV5-1; j_call: TRBJ2-7; d_call: TRBD2; cdr3_aa: CASSPIASGNYEQYF; cdr3_nt: TGCGCCAGCAGCCCCATAGCTAGCGGGAACTACGAGCAGTACTTC
clone_size: many; v_call: TRBV20-1; j_call: TRBJ2-3; d_call: -; cdr3_aa: CSATPFRREKDTQYF; cdr3_nt: TGCAGTGCTACCCCGTTTCGACGGGAGAAAGATACGCAGTATTTT
clone_size: many; v_call: TRBV20-1; j_call: TRBJ2-5; d_call: -; cdr3_aa: CSARVGNRETQYF; cdr3_nt: TGCAGTGCTAGAGTGGGCAATCGGGAGACCCAGTACTTC
clone_size: -; v_call: TRBV6-1; j_call: TRBJ2-2; d_call: -; cdr3_aa: CASRTVGELFF; cdr3_nt: TGTGCCAGCAGGACCGTCGGGGAGCTGTTTTTT
clone_size: -; v_call: TRBV28; j_call: TRBJ2-7; d_call: -; cdr3_aa: CATLSGSSYEQYF; cdr3_nt: TGTGCCACCCTTAGCGGTTCCTCCTACGAGCAGTACTTC
clone_size: -; v_call: TRBV3-1; j_call: TRBJ2-1; d_call: TRBD2; cdr3_aa: CASSQGVSGRVGNEQFF; cdr3_nt: TGTGCCAGCAGCCAAGGGGTTAGCGGGAGGGTTGGCAATGAGCAGTTCTTC
clone_size: many; v_call: TRBV15; j_call: TRBJ2-5; d_call: TRBD2; cdr3_aa: CATSRDLGTRKTQYF; cdr3_nt: TGTGCCACCAGCAGAGATCTGGGGACTAGAAAGACCCAGTACTTC
clone_size: -; v_call: TRBV3-1; j_call: TRBJ2-2; d_call: -; cdr3_aa: CASSQDGGAIGELFF; cdr3_nt: TGTGCCAGCAGCCAAGATGGGGGGGCTATCGGGGAGCTGTTTTTT
clone_size: -; v_call: TRBV5-8; j_call: TRBJ2-2; d_call: TRBD2; cdr3_aa: CASSAFGLAGEAGELFF; cdr3_nt: TGTGCCAGCTCAGCTTTTGGACTAGCGGGAGAAGCCGGGGAGCTGTTTTTT
clone_size: many; v_call: TRBV9; j_call: TRBJ2-6; d_call: -; cdr3_aa: CASSQGSLGANVLTF; cdr3_nt: TGTGCCAGCAGCCAGGGGTCATTGGGGGCCAACGTCCTGACTTTC
clone_size: -; v_call: TRBV28; j_call: TRBJ1-5; d_call: TRBD1; cdr3_aa: CASSSPGQGFNQPQHF; cdr3_nt: TGTGCCAGCAGTTCACCGGGACAGGGGTTCAATCAGCCCCAGCATTTT
clone_size: many; v_call: TRBV7-8; j_call: TRBJ2-1; d_call: TRBD2; cdr3_aa: CASSLVGGLAGNNEQFF; cdr3_nt: TGTGCCAGCAGCTTAGTCGGCGGGCTAGCGGGAAACAATGAGCAGTTCTTC
clone_size: many; v_call: TRBV20-1; j_call: TRBJ2-5; d_call: -; cdr3_aa: CSARGGEETQYF; cdr3_nt: TGCAGTGCTAGAGGGGGGGAAGAGACCCAGTACTTC
clone_size: many; v_call: TRBV12-3/TRBV12-4; j_call: TRBJ2-5; d_call: -; cdr3_aa: CASSPLGGRETQYF; cdr3_nt: TGTGCCAGCAGCCCTTTAGGAGGGAGGGAGACCCAGTACTTC
clone_size: -; v_call: TRBV30; j_call: TRBJ2-3; d_call: TRBD2; cdr3_aa: CAFQTPPAGADTQYF; cdr3_nt: TGTGCCTTCCAGACCCCCCCAGCGGGGGCAGATACGCAGTATTTT
clone_size: many; v_call: TRBV6-5; j_call: TRBJ2-5; d_call: TRBD2; cdr3_aa: CATRTSGRETQYF; cdr3_nt: TGTGCCACCCGGACTAGCGGGAGGGAGACCCAGTACTTC
clone_size: few; v_call: TRBV4-2; j_call: TRBJ1-3; d_call: -; cdr3_aa: CASSQVLMAGVGSGNTIYF; cdr3_nt: TGTGCCAGCAGCCAAGTTTTAATGGCAGGGGTTGGTTCTGGAAACACCATATATTTT
clone_size: -; v_call: TRBV4-3; j_call: TRBJ2-7; d_call: -; cdr3_aa: CAGSQETPTSEQYF; cdr3_nt: TGCGCCGGCAGCCAAGAGACCCCGACGAGCGAGCAGTACTTC
clone_size: many; v_call: TRBV7-2; j_call: TRBJ2-2; d_call: -; cdr3_aa: CASSFLAVNTGELFF; cdr3_nt: TGTGCCAGCAGCTTCTTAGCGGTTAACACCGGGGAGCTGTTTTTT
clone_size: many; v_call: TRBV11-3; j_call: TRBJ2-5; d_call: TRBD2; cdr3_aa: CASSLGASGSQETQYF; cdr3_nt: TGTGCCAGCAGCCTCGGGGCTAGCGGATCCCAAGAGACCCAGTACTTC
clone_size: many; v_call: TRBV2; j_call: TRBJ2-2; d_call: TRBD2; cdr3_aa: CASSSGRAPGELFF; cdr3_nt: TGTGCCAGTAGTAGCGGGAGGGCACCGGGGGAGCTGTTTTTT
clone_size: -; v_call: TRBV3-1; j_call: TRBJ2-1; d_call: -; cdr3_aa: CASSQAPLGYNEQFF; cdr3_nt: TGTGCCAGCAGCCAAGCCCCACTTGGATACAATGAGCAGTTCTTC
clone_size: few; v_call: TRBV30; j_call: TRBJ1-2; d_call: -; cdr3_aa: CAYYTGFGYGYTF; cdr3_nt: TGTGCCTACTATACAGGGTTCGGCTATGGCTACACCTTC
clone_size: many; v_call: TRBV19; j_call: TRBJ1-3; d_call: TRBD1; cdr3_aa: CASRGTARGNTIYF; cdr3_nt: TGTGCCAGCCGCGGGACAGCGCGGGGAAACACCATATATTTT
clone_size: many; v_call: TRBV7-2; j_call: TRBJ2-4; d_call: -; cdr3_aa: CASSRGEGRPNIQYF; cdr3_nt: TGTGCCAGCAGTAGGGGGGAGGGCCGTCCAAACATTCAGTACTTC
clone_size: -; v_call: TRBV4-2; j_call: TRBJ2-1; d_call: -; cdr3_aa: CASSLGDEQFF; cdr3_nt: TGTGCCAGCAGCCTCGGGGATGAGCAGTTCTTC
clone_size: many; v_call: TRBV12-3/TRBV12-4; j_call: TRBJ2-7; d_call: -; cdr3_aa: CASSPNPSPYEQYF; cdr3_nt: TGTGCCAGCAGTCCCAACCCCTCCCCCTACGAGCAGTACTTC
clone_size: -; v_call: TRBV20-1; j_call: TRBJ1-5; d_call: -; cdr3_aa: CSATLGGAGQPQHF; cdr3_nt: TGCAGTGCAACCCTAGGGGGGGCGGGTCAGCCCCAGCATTTT
clone_size: many; v_call: TRBV2; j_call: TRBJ2-1; d_call: TRBD1; cdr3_aa: CASRGQSGRNEQFF; cdr3_nt: TGTGCCAGCAGGGGACAGTCGGGGAGAAATGAGCAGTTCTTC
clone_size: many; v_call: TRBV7-2; j_call: TRBJ2-2; d_call: TRBD2; cdr3_aa: CASSRRGGWDSTGELFF; cdr3_nt: TGTGCCAGCAGCCGGCGGGGGGGCTGGGACAGCACCGGGGAGCTGTTTTTT
clone_size: many; v_call: TRBV4-3; j_call: TRBJ2-3; d_call: TRBD2; cdr3_aa: CASSLGLSGRATDTQYF; cdr3_nt: TGCGCCAGCAGCCTGGGGCTTAGCGGGAGGGCCACAGATACGCAGTATTTT